The clone carrying this TCR beta chain was counted only a few times. Its antigen remains unidentified. The CDR3 is made up of 14 amino acids. Germline lookup yields CDR1 ENHRY and CDR2 SYGVKD. Trimming left V 4 bases short and J 5 bases short, with 11 bases between. This specimen comes from a study of blood T cells in healthy people across ages. Across the study: Capturing about one barcoded beta molecule per two T cells was achieved by template switching. Study results and caveats: Both higher diversity and more naive CD4+ cells marked long-lived donors when set against aged donors. It was held that diversity estimates obtained from one million T cells represented underestimates.

Through a sample-barcoded 5' primer and a J-beta primer mix, a second PCR was run for roughly 6 to 11 cycles. TCRdb recomputed calls from the 5' RACE reads with MiXCR, one row per CDR3 protein. The table has hundreds of thousands of distinct CDR3 sequences, 52% seen once. The sequenced sample was blood. This sequence joins TRBV10-3 and TRBJ1-4, with D tentatively TRBD1 (5 bases). The source of this sequence is a woman at least 80 years old in good health. The CDR3 DNA sequence: TGTGCCATCAGTGGCGGGGCAGGGAATGAAAAACTGTTTTTT. This encodes CAISGGAGNEKLFF.